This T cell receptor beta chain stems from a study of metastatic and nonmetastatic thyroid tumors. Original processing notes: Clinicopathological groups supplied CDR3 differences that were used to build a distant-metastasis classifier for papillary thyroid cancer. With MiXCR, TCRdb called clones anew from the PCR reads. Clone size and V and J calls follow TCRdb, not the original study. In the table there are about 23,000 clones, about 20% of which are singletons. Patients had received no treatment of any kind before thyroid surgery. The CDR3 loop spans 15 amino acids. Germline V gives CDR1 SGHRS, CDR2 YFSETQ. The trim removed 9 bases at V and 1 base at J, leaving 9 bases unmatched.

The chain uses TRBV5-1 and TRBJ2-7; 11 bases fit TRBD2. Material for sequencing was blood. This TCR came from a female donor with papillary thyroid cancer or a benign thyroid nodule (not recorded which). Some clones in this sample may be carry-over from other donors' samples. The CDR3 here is CATRPLAGGSYEQYF. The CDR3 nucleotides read TGCGCCACCCGGCCCCTAGCGGGAGGTTCCTACGAGCAGTACTTC.